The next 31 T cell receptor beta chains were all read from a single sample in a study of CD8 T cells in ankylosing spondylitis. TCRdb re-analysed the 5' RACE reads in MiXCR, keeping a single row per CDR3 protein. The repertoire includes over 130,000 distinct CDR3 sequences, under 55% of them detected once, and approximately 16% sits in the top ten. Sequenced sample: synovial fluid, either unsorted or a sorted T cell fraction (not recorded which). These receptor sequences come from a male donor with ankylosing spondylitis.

The CDR3 loop reads CASSDTRLATDTQYF. DNA of the CDR3: TGTGCCAGCAGCGATACTCGACTAGCCACAGATACGCAGTATTTT. The chain joins TRBV7-9 to TRBJ2-3; 7 bases agree with TRBD2. CDR1 and CDR2 from the germline V gene are SEHNR and FQNEAQ (reference sequence). V gave up 5 bases and J gave up 2 bases; unmatched junction bases: 7. This CDR3 comprises 15 residues.

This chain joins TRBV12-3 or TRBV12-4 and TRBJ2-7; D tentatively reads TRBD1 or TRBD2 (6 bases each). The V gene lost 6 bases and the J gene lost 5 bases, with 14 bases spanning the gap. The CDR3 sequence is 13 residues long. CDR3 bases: TGTGCCAGCAGAATAGGGGGGCCCGACGAGCAGTACTTC. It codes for CASRIGGPDEQYF.

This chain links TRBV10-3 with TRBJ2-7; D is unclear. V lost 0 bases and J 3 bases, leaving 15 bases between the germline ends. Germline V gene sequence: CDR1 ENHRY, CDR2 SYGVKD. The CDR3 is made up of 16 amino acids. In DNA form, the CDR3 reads TGTGCCATCAGTGAGTCGAGGAAGCGACCGGACTACGAGCAGTACTTC. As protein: CAISESRKRPDYEQYF.

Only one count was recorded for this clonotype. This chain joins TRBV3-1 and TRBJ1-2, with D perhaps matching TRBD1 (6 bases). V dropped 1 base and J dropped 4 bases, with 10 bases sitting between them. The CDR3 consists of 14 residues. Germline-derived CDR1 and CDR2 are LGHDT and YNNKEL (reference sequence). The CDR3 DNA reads TGTGCCAGCAGCCAAGGAGGGGGGCCCTATGGCTACACCTTC. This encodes CASSQGGGPYGYTF.

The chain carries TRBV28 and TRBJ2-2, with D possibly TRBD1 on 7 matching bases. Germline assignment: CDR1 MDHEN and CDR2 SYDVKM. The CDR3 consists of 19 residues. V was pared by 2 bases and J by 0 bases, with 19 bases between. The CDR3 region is CASSLVQGTYHSNTGELFF. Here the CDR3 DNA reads TGTGCCAGCAGTTTAGTACAGGGGACTTACCACTCGAACACCGGGGAGCTGTTTTTT.

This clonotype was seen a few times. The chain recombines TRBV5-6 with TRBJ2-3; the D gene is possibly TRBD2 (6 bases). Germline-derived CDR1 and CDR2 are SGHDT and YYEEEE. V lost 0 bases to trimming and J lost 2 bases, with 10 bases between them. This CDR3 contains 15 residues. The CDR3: CASSLVPGATDTQYF. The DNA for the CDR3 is TGTGCCAGCAGCTTGGTTCCGGGAGCCACAGATACGCAGTATTTT.

The chain's CDR3 is CASSPPRCCGRAYEQYF. The CDR3 nucleotides read TGTGCCAGCAGCCCCCCTAGGTGCTGCGGGAGGGCCTACGAGCAGTACTTC. The chain uses TRBV5-6 and TRBJ2-7, with 9 bases aligning to TRBD2. Germline lookup yields CDR1 SGHDT and CDR2 YYEEEE. The CDR3 totals 17 residues. Unmatched junction bases numbered 13, after V lost 4 bases and J lost 2 bases.

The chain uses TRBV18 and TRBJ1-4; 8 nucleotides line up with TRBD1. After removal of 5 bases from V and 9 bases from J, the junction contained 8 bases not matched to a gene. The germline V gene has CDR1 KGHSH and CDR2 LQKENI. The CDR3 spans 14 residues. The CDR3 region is CASSGDRPVKKLFF. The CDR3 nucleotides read TGTGCCAGCTCAGGGGACAGGCCAGTGAAAAAACTGTTTTTT.

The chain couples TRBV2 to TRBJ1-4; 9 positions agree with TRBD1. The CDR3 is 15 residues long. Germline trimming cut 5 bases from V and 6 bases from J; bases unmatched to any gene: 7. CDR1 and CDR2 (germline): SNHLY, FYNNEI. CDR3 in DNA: TGTGCCAGCAGTCTCAACCGGGACAGGGATGAAAAACTGTTTTTT. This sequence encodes CASSLNRDRDEKLFF.

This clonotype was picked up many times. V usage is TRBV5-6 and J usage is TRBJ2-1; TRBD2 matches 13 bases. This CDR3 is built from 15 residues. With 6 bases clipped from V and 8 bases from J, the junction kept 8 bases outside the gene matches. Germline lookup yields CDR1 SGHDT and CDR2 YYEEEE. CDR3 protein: CASIRTSGSWDEQFF. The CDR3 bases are TGTGCCAGCATCCGGACTAGCGGGAGTTGGGATGAGCAGTTCTTC.

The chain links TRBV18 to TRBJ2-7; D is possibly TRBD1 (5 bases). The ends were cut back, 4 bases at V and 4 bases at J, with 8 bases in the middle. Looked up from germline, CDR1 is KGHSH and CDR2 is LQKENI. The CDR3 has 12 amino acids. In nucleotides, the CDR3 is TGTGCCAGCTCACGCAGGGTGTACGAGCAGTACTTC. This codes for CASSRRVYEQYF.

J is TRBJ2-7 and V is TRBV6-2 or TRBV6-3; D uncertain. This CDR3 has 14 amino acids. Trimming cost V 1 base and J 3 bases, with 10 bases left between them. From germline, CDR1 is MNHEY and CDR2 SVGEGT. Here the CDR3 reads CASSYFGGDYEQYF. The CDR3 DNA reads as TGTGCCAGCAGTTACTTTGGCGGCGACTACGAGCAGTACTTC.

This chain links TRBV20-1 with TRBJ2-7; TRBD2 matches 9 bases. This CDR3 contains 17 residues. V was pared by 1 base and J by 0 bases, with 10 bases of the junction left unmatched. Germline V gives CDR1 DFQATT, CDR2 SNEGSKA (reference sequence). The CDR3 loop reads CSARAGALAGSSYEQYF. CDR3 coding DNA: TGCAGTGCTAGAGCGGGGGCCCTAGCGGGAAGCTCCTACGAGCAGTACTTC.

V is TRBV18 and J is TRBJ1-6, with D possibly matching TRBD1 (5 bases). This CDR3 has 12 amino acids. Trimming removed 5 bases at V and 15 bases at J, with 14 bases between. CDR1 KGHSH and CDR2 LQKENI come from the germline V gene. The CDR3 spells CASSTTRRGLHF. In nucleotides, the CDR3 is TGTGCCAGCTCAACGACCCGTAGGGGCCTCCACTTT. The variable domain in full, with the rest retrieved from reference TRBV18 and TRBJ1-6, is NAGVMQNPRHLVRRRGQEARLRCSPMKGHSHVYWYRQLPEEGLKFMVYLQKENIIDESGMPKERFSAEFPKEGPSILRIQQVVRGDSAAYFCASSTTRRGLHFGNGTRLTVT.

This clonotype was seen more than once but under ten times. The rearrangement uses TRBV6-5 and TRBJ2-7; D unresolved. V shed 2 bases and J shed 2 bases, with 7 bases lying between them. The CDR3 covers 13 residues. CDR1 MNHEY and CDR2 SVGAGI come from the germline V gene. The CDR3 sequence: CASSYGFTYEQYF. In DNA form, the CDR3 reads TGTGCCAGCAGTTACGGATTCACCTACGAGCAGTACTTC.

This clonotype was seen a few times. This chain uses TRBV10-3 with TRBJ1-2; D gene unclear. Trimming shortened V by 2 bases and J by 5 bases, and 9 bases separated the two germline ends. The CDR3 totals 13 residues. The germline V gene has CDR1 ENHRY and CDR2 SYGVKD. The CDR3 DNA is TGTGCCATCAGTGAGCCGGGCCTTTATGGCTACACCTTC. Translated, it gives CAISEPGLYGYTF.

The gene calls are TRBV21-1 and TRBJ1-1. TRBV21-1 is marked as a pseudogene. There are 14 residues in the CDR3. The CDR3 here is CASSKVGRNTEAFF. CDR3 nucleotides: TGTGCCAGCAGCAAAGTAGGTAGGAACACTGAAGCTTTCTTT.

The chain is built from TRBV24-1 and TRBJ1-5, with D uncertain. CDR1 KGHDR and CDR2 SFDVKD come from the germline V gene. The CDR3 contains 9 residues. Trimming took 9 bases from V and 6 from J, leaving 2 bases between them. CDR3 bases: TGTGCCACCCGTCAGCCCCAGCATTTT. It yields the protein CATRQPQHF.

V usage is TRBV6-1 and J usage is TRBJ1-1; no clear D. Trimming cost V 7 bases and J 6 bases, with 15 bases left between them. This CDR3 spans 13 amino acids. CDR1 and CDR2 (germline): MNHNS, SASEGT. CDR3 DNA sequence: TGTGCCAGCACCCGCCACCCCATCTCTGAAGCTTTCTTT. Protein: CASTRHPISEAFF.

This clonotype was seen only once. The DNA for the CDR3 is TGTGCCATCAGCCCTAGTAATGAGCAGTTCTTC. Encoded protein: CAISPSNEQFF. V is TRBV10-3 and J is TRBJ2-1; D gene ambiguous. Germline CDR1 reads ENHRY; CDR2 reads SYGVKD. Deletions cut 6 bases from V and 7 bases from J, with 7 bases between. The CDR3 has 11 residues.

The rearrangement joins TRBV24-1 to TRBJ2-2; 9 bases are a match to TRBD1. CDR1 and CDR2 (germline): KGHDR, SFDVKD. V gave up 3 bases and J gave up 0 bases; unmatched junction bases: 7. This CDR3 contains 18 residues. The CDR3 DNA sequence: TGTGCCACCAGTGATCCTCGTGGGGACAGGGCGAACACCGGGGAGCTGTTTTTT. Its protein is CATSDPRGDRANTGELFF.

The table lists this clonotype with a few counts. CDR3 loop: CASSGGRSGETQYF. DNA of the CDR3: TGTGCCAGCAGCGGGGGCAGGAGTGGAGAGACCCAGTACTTC. The rearrangement links TRBV9 to TRBJ2-5; D possibly corresponds to TRBD1 (5 bases). The CDR3 has 14 amino acids. V shed 3 bases and J shed 4 bases, with 13 bases lying between them. From germline, CDR1 is SGDLS and CDR2 YYNGEE.

CDR3 protein: CASSLDLGGFPYEQYF. DNA of the CDR3: TGTGCCAGCAGCTTAGATCTGGGCGGGTTTCCCTACGAGCAGTACTTC. The rearrangement uses TRBV11-2 and TRBJ2-7; D is perhaps TRBD2 (5 bases). From germline, CDR1 is SGHAT and CDR2 FQNNGV. V was cut by 0 bases and J by 2 bases, with 14 bases left in between. CDR3 length: 16 residues.

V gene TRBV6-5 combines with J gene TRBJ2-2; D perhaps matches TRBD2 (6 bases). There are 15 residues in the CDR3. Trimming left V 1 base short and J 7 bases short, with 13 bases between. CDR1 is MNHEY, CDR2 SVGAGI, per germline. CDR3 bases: TGTGCCAGCAGTTACTATGAGGCGGGGCTCGGGGAGCTGTTTTTT. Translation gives CASSYYEAGLGELFF.

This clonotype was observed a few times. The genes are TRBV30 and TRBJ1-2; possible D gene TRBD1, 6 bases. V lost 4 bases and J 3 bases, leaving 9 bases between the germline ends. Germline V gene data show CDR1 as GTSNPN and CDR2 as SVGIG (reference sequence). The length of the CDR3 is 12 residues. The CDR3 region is CAWKGVDYGYTF. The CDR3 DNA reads TGTGCCTGGAAGGGGGTCGACTATGGCTACACCTTC. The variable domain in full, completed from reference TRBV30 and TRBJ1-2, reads SQTIHQWPATLVQPVGSPLSLECTVEGTSNPNLYWYRQAAGRGLQLLFYSVGIGQISSEVPQNLSASRPQDRQFILSSKKLLLSDSGFYLCAWKGVDYGYTFGSGTRLTVV.

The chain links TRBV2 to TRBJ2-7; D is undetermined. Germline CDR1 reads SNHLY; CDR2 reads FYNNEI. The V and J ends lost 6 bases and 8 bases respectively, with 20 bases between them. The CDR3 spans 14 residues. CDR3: CASRARFVVGKQYF. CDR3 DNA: TGTGCCAGCAGGGCACGTTTTGTGGTGGGTAAGCAGTACTTC.

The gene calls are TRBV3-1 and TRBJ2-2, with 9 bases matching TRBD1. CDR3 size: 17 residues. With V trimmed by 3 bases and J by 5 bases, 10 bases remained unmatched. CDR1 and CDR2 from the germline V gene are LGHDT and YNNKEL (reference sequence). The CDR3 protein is CASSQGPGQGLTGELFF. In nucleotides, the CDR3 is TGTGCCAGCAGCCAGGGCCCGGGACAGGGATTGACCGGGGAGCTGTTTTTT.

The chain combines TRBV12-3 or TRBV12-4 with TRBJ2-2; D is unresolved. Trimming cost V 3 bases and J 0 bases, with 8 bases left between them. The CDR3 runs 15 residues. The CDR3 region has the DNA TGTGCCAGCAGTTTCAGGTTACCGAACACCGGGGAGCTGTTTTTT. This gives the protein CASSFRLPNTGELFF.

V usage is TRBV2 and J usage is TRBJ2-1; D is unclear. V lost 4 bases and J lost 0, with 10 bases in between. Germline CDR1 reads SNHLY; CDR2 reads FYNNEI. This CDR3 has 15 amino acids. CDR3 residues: CASSAAGNSYNEQFF. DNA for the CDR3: TGTGCCAGCAGTGCGGCAGGCAACTCCTACAATGAGCAGTTCTTC. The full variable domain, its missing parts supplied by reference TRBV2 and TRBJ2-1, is EPEVTQTPSHQVTQMGQEVILRCVPISNHLYFYWYRQILGQKVEFLVSFYNNEISEKSEIFDDQFSVERPDGSNFTLKIRSTKLEDSAMYFCASSAAGNSYNEQFFGPGTRLTVL.

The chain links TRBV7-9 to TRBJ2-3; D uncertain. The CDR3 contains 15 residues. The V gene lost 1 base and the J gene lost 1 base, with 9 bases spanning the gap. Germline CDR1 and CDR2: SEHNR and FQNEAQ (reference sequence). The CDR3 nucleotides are TGTGCCAGCAGCTTAGTGTCGGAAGGCACAGATACGCAGTATTTT. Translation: CASSLVSEGTDTQYF.

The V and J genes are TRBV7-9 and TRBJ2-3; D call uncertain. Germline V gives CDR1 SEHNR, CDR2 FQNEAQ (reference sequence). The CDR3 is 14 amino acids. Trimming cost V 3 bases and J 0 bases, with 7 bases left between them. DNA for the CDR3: TGTGCCAGCAGCTTTATTACTAGCACAGATACGCAGTATTTT. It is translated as CASSFITSTDTQYF. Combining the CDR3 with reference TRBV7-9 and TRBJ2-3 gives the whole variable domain DTGVSQNPRHKITKRGQNVTFRCDPISEHNRLYWYRQTLGQGPEFLTYFQNEAQLEKSRLLSDRFSAERPKGSFSTLEIQRTEQGDSAMYLCASSFITSTDTQYFGPGTRLTVL.